The present TCR beta chain was sequenced within a study of T cells expressing NK-cell markers. Whole-study results and caveats: Researchers report these clonotypes also headed the CD3+CD56-NKG2C+ fraction in four donors.

TCRdb reprocessed the 5' RACE reads, with one entry per CDR3 protein and no DNA. The listing records approximately 550,000 distinct CDR3 sequences. To note about this clonotype: Its specificity is not known.

The sample comprised blood T cells: a sorted CD56 or NKG2C T cell subset, CD4+ or CD8+ T cells, or bulk PBMC T cells (not recorded which). The receptor's source is a man aged 18 to 29 in good health.

The CDR3 sequence: CAISEGDYHTGELFF. The V gene is TRBV10-3, the J gene TRBJ2-2; the D call from TCRdb, TRBD2, cannot be confirmed without DNA. This CDR3 spans 15 amino acids. The germline CDR1 and CDR2 sequences are ENHRY and SYGVKD.